Shown below are 22 T cell receptor beta chains from a single sample sequenced in a study of early T cells in non-severe SARS-CoV-2 infection. TCRdb used MiXCR to reprocess the 5' RACE reads, holding one entry per CDR3 protein. The table has some 61,000 distinct CDR3 sequences, under 15% seen once. The specimen sequenced was whole blood. The source is an adult who was a healthcare worker with PCR-confirmed SARS-CoV-2 infection or an uninfected control (not recorded which).

The chain combines TRBV7-2 with TRBJ2-2; D gene unclear. There are 11 residues in the CDR3. CDR1 is SGHTA and CDR2 is FQGNSA in the germline V gene. The germline V and J ends were trimmed by 3 bases and 8 bases, with 4 bases remaining between them. The CDR3 region has the DNA TGTGCCAGCAGCTTGTTAGGGGAGCTGTTTTTT. Amino acid sequence: CASSLLGELFF. The variable domain in full, with the rest retrieved from reference TRBV7-2 and TRBJ2-2, is GAGVSQSPSNKVTEKGKDVELRCDPISGHTALYWYRQSLGQGLEFLIYFQGNSAPDKSGLPSDRFSAERTGGSVSTLTIQRTQQEDSAVYLCASSLLGELFFGEGSRLTVL.

This clonotype showed up many times. J is TRBJ2-2 and V is TRBV19; D gene uncertain. The CDR3 extends over 14 amino acids. CDR1 is LNHDA, CDR2 SQIVND, per germline (reference sequence). Deletions cut 7 bases from V and 2 bases from J, with 11 bases between. CDR3 residues: CASTPGPNTGELFF. CDR3 nucleotides: TGTGCCAGTACCCCCGGACCAAACACCGGGGAGCTGTTTTTT.

This clonotype was counted ten times or more. The chain uses TRBV18 and TRBJ2-2, with D perhaps matching TRBD1 (5 bases). Germline assignment: CDR1 KGHSH and CDR2 LQKENI. Trimming pared 3 bases from V and 5 bases from J, leaving 10 bases between. The CDR3 extends over 14 amino acids. The CDR3 DNA reads as TGTGCCAGCTCACCGAAGGGGTGGACCGGGGAGCTGTTTTTT. It translates to CASSPKGWTGELFF.

The rearrangement joins TRBV19 to TRBJ2-7, with no clear D. The V gene's germline CDR1 is LNHDA and CDR2 SQIVND (reference sequence). CDR3 length: 13 residues. The V end was cut by 7 bases, the J end by 3 bases, with 13 bases between. The CDR3 sequence is CASKGSLSYEQYF. CDR3 in DNA: TGTGCCAGTAAGGGCTCCTTAAGCTACGAGCAGTACTTC. The variable domain in full, completed from reference TRBV19 and TRBJ2-7, reads DGGITQSPKYLFRKEGQNVTLSCEQNLNHDAMYWYRQDPGQGLRLIYYSQIVNDFQKGDIAEGYSVSREKKESFPLTVTSAQKNPTAFYLCASKGSLSYEQYFGPGTRLTVT.

There are many counts of this clonotype. V usage is TRBV28 and J usage is TRBJ1-4; TRBD1 is a possible D gene (6 bases). The CDR3 is 17 amino acids. The ends were cut back, 3 bases at V and 3 bases at J, with 17 bases in the middle. Germline CDR1 is MDHEN and CDR2 is SYDVKM. The CDR3 DNA reads TGTGCCAGCAGTTTCCTTGGCCGAGGACAGTCTAATGAAAAACTGTTTTTT. It specifies CASSFLGRGQSNEKLFF.

This clonotype appeared a few times. This chain connects TRBV6-1 to TRBJ1-1; D is perhaps TRBD1 (6 bases). The V gene's germline CDR1 is MNHNS and CDR2 SASEGT. V shed 8 bases and J shed 3 bases, with 10 bases lying between them. The CDR3 extends over 12 amino acids. CDR3 coding DNA: TGTGCCAGCCTCAGGGGTCACACTGAAGCTTTCTTT. Protein: CASLRGHTEAFF.

This clonotype has just a few counts. J is TRBJ1-5 and V is TRBV19, with 7 bases lining up with TRBD1. CDR3 size: 15 residues. Trimming took 5 bases from V and 0 from J; bases not matched to a gene: 4. Germline lookup yields CDR1 LNHDA and CDR2 SQIVND (reference sequence). The DNA of the CDR3 is TGTGCCAGTAGTCCGACAGGGTCTAGCAATCAGCCCCAGCATTTT. Amino acids: CASSPTGSSNQPQHF.

This clonotype turned up a few times. The chain uses TRBV5-4 and TRBJ2-1; 8 bases align to TRBD2. The germline gives CDR1 SGHNT, CDR2 YYREEE (reference sequence). With V trimmed by 4 bases and J by 8 bases, 14 bases remained unmatched. This CDR3 region has 16 residues. CDR3: CASSPGNGRAADEQFF. DNA for the CDR3: TGTGCCAGCAGCCCGGGAAACGGGAGGGCCGCGGATGAGCAGTTCTTC.

The chain combines TRBV20-1 with TRBJ2-1; 7 bases fit TRBD1. Germline V CDR1 and CDR2: DFQATT, SNEGSKA (reference sequence). This CDR3 is 16 amino acids long. With V trimmed by 5 bases and J by 0 bases, 10 bases remained unmatched. The CDR3, as DNA: TGCAGTGCTCTACATTTCCGGGACAGCTCCTACAATGAGCAGTTCTTC. Translation gives CSALHFRDSSYNEQFF.

This clonotype was observed many times. V and J are TRBV7-2 and TRBJ2-1; 9 bases are shared with TRBD1. J gave up 8 bases and V 5 bases, and 7 bases lay outside the gene matches. From germline, CDR1 is SGHTA and CDR2 FQGNSA. The CDR3 contains 14 residues. This chain's CDR3 is CASSHGTGLDEQFF. The CDR3 nucleotides are TGTGCCAGCAGCCACGGGACAGGGTTGGATGAGCAGTTCTTC.

This clonotype was detected a few times. The chain has TRBV9 and TRBJ2-5; unclear D gene. CDR3 length: 15 amino acids. Germline values: CDR1 SGDLS, CDR2 YYNGEE. Trimming took 0 bases from V and 5 from J, leaving 14 bases between them. The CDR3 DNA follows: TGTGCCAGCAGCGTAGGACAAGTGTATAGGGAGACCCAGTACTTC. Its translation: CASSVGQVYRETQYF.

CDR3 loop: CASSLEGVLKEDTEAFF. For the CDR3, the DNA is TGTGCCAGCAGCTTAGAGGGGGTCCTAAAGGAGGACACTGAAGCTTTCTTT. The gene calls are TRBV11-2 and TRBJ1-1, with D perhaps matching TRBD1 (5 bases). This CDR3 has 17 amino acids. The V gene's germline CDR1 is SGHAT and CDR2 FQNNGV. Between the trimmed V and J ends, which lost 0 bases and 3 bases, there was a span of 17 bases.

This clonotype appeared many times. J is TRBJ2-7 and V is TRBV29-1, with a weak D call TRBD1 (6 bases). This CDR3 spans 11 amino acids. Germline V gene data show CDR1 as SQVTM and CDR2 as ANQGSEA. Between the trimmed V and J ends, which lost 4 bases and 2 bases, there was a span of 6 bases. CDR3 DNA: TGCAGCGTTGGGACAGCCTACGAGCAGTACTTC. Protein sequence: CSVGTAYEQYF.

The V call is TRBV3-1, the J call TRBJ1-4; no clear D. Germline CDR1 is LGHDT and CDR2 is YNNKEL (reference sequence). The ends were cut back, 1 base at V and 5 bases at J, with 8 bases in the middle. This CDR3 has 14 residues. The CDR3 DNA sequence: TGTGCCAGCAGCCAAGGTGCGGGGAATGAAAAACTGTTTTTT. Translated: CASSQGAGNEKLFF.

The genes are TRBV14 and TRBJ2-2; 8 bases line up with TRBD1. The CDR3 is 16 residues long. The V gene's germline CDR1 is SGHDN and CDR2 FVKESK. With V trimmed by 4 bases and J by 7 bases, 11 bases remained unmatched. This chain's CDR3 is CASSPRGQGSNGELFF. DNA for the CDR3: TGTGCCAGCAGCCCACGCGGACAGGGTTCGAACGGGGAGCTGTTTTTT.

This clonotype occurred once. The genes are TRBV5-1 and TRBJ1-3; no reliable D call. The CDR3 runs 16 residues. With 1 base removed from V and 0 bases from J, the gap between germline ends came to 11 bases. CDR1 is SGHRS and CDR2 is YFSETQ in the germline V gene. CDR3 protein: CASSLTSEISGNTIYF. CDR3 in DNA: TGCGCCAGCAGCTTGACCAGTGAGATCTCTGGAAACACCATATATTTT.

Ten or more counts support this clonotype. This sequence joins TRBV27 and TRBJ1-6, with D possibly being TRBD1 (5 bases). This CDR3 comprises 15 residues. V lost 3 bases to trimming and J lost 10 bases, with 16 bases between them. Germline values: CDR1 MNHEY, CDR2 SMNVEV (reference sequence). DNA of the CDR3: TGTGCCAGCAGTTTCCTGGGGGGAGAGGGCTCACCCCTCCACTTT. Its translation is CASSFLGGEGSPLHF.

This sequence joins TRBV5-6 and TRBJ2-3; 7 bases are a match to TRBD1. J was trimmed by 3 bases and V by 5 bases; bases with no gene match: 6. The CDR3 spans 14 residues. CDR1 and CDR2 from the germline V gene are SGHDT and YYEEEE. CDR3 sequence: CASSRQGTTDTQYF. As DNA, the CDR3 is TGTGCCAGCAGTCGACAGGGAACAACAGATACGCAGTATTTT. Complete variable domain (other parts from reference TRBV5-6 and TRBJ2-3): DAGVTQSPTHLIKTRGQQVTLRCSPKSGHDTVSWYQQALGQGPQFIFQYYEEEERQRGNFPDRFSGHQFPNYSSELNVNALLLGDSALYLCASSRQGTTDTQYFGPGTRLTVL.

The chain links TRBV6-5 to TRBJ2-1; perhaps TRBD2 as D (6 bases). V was pared by 4 bases and J by 8 bases, with 15 bases between. The CDR3 consists of 14 residues. Per germline, CDR1 MNHEY and CDR2 SVGAGI. The CDR3 spells CASSWGGIRDEQFF. The CDR3 nucleotides are TGTGCCAGCAGTTGGGGCGGGATAAGGGATGAGCAGTTCTTC.

The rearrangement joins TRBV11-3 to TRBJ2-1; 12 bases match TRBD2. This CDR3 is 16 amino acids long. Germline-derived CDR1 and CDR2 are SGHNT and YENEEA. CDR3 sequence: CSQGASGRDGANEQFF. The CDR3 DNA reads as TGTTCCCAGGGGGCTAGCGGGAGGGACGGAGCCAATGAGCAGTTCTTC.

This clonotype was seen a handful of times. The rearrangement uses TRBV6-1 and TRBJ1-5, with D maybe TRBD1 (6 bases). The CDR3 spans 12 residues. Germline lookup yields CDR1 MNHNS and CDR2 SASEGT. The V gene lost 3 bases and the J gene lost 9 bases, with 9 bases spanning the gap. This chain's CDR3 is CASSEADRPQHF. In DNA, the CDR3 is TGTGCCAGCAGTGAGGCGGACAGGCCCCAGCATTTT.

This clonotype came up a few times. The chain recombines TRBV29-1 with TRBJ2-7; TRBD2 is a possible D gene (5 bases). V gave up 6 bases and J gave up 9 bases, with 12 bases separating them. Germline values: CDR1 SQVTM, CDR2 ANQGSEA. The CDR3 runs 10 residues. CDR3 nucleotide sequence: TGCAGCGTGGAGGCTAAGGGGCAGTACTTC. It translates to CSVEAKGQYF.